A selection of T cell receptor beta chains follows, all from one sample in a study of blood T cell repertoires in COVID-19. Sequencing was performed with immunoSEQ multiplex PCR; in TCRdb, only in-frame clones are kept and a portion is missing. Among 140,000 to 150,000 clones listed, approximately 86% were seen once. The specimen sequenced was peripheral blood. These receptor sequences come from a woman aged 40 to 49 with active or convalescent COVID-19. Both conserved end residues are part of each CDR3. D genes are given only for firm matches. The size entry is marked missing in some rows and otherwise reads once, few, many or a size class.

j_call d_call v_call clone_size cdr3_nt cdr3_aa
TRBJ1-2 - TRBV19 - TGTGCCAGTAGTATAGGGGCAGAAAACTATGGCTACACCTTC CASSIGAENYGYTF
TRBJ1-2 - TRBV30 few TGTGCCTGGAGTCTCTCAGGGAGGGCAGACTACACCTTC CAWSLSGRADYTF
TRBJ2-7 TRBD1 TRBV10-2 - TGCGCCAGCAGTGTTCTTGGGACAGGGGCCTACGAGCAGTACTTC CASSVLGTGAYEQYF
TRBJ2-1 TRBD2 TRBV28 - TGTGCCAGCAGTTTCCGCGGGGGGGCCCGCATCCAGTTCTTC CASSFRGGARIQFF
TRBJ2-1 TRBD1 TRBV6-4 - TGTGCCAGCAGTCCGACAGGGGTTTATGAGCAGTTCTTC CASSPTGVYEQFF
TRBJ2-7 TRBD2 TRBV4-2 - TGTGCCAGCAGCCAACAAGGAGCGGGGGCCTTAAGCTACGAGCAGTACTTC CASSQQGAGALSYEQYF
TRBJ2-7 - TRBV2 - TGTGCCGCGAGACTGGCCTACGAGCAGTACTTC CAARLAYEQYF
TRBJ2-1 TRBD1 TRBV30 - TGTGCCTGGAGCCGAACAGGGGGGAGGCAGTTCTTC CAWSRTGGRQFF
TRBJ1-2 TRBD1 TRBV6-5 - TGTGCCAGCATCCCCCCAGGGGGGTATGGCTACACCTTC CASIPPGGYGYTF
TRBJ1-2 TRBD1 TRBV5-1 - TGCGCCAGCAGCGCCGGACAGGGGGTCTATGGCTACACCTTC CASSAGQGVYGYTF
TRBJ2-1 - TRBV12-1 - TGTGCCAGCAGCTTGCGCCCCCGACTAGCGTATGAGCAGTTCTTC CASSLRPRLAYEQFF
TRBJ2-7 TRBD2 TRBV30 - TGTGCCTGGGGCGGTACGGGCGGGGGGGCCGACGAGCAGTACTTC CAWGGTGGGADEQYF
TRBJ2-7 TRBD1 TRBV28 once TGTGCCAGCTGCCATGGGGGGACAGGGTCCTACGAGCAGTACTTC CASCHGGTGSYEQYF
TRBJ2-1 TRBD2 TRBV6-2/TRBV6-3 - TGTGCCAGCAGTTACGATCTAGCGGGAGGGCTAAACAATGAGCAGTTCTTC CASSYDLAGGLNNEQFF
TRBJ2-2 TRBD2 TRBV24-1 - TGTGCCACCAGTGAACCGGGACTAGCGGGAGTCACCGGGGAGCTGTTTTTT CATSEPGLAGVTGELFF
TRBJ2-3 - TRBV12-3/TRBV12-4 - TGTGCCAGCAGTCCGGAGCGCACAGATACGCAGTATTTT CASSPERTDTQYF
TRBJ1-3 - TRBV7-2 - TGTGCCAGCAGCAGCCGACGGAAGGCAGGGATCGGAAACACCATATATTTT CASSSRRKAGIGNTIYF
TRBJ1-5 - TRBV6-5 - TGTGCCAGCAGTAGAGGACAACACAATCAGCCCCAGCATTTT CASSRGQHNQPQHF
TRBJ2-3 TRBD2 TRBV25-1 - TGTGCCAGCAGTCCCAGGACTAGCGGGGATACGCAGTATTTT CASSPRTSGDTQYF
TRBJ1-4 TRBD1 TRBV2 - TGTGCCAGCAGTCTACAGGGGGCAGGGGAAAAACTGTTTTTT CASSLQGAGEKLFF
TRBJ2-7 - TRBV3-1/TRBV3-2 - TGTGCCAGCAGCCAGCGCGGGACAGCTTACTCCTACGAGCAGTACTTC CASSQRGTAYSYEQYF
TRBJ1-2 TRBD1 TRBV28 - TGTGCCACCCTTCGGGGACAGGGAAACTATGGCTACACCTTC CATLRGQGNYGYTF
TRBJ2-1 TRBD1 TRBV6-5 - TGTGCCAGCACCTCAGGGGGCGCCTACAATGAGCAGTTCTTC CASTSGGAYNEQFF
TRBJ2-7 - TRBV9 - TGTGCCAGCAGCGTAGGAGCGGTGGCGGCCTACGAGCAGTACTTC CASSVGAVAAYEQYF
TRBJ1-1 - TRBV28 - TGTGCCAGCAGTTTGAGGAGGGGCGCGGGGAACACTGAAGCTTTCTTT CASSLRRGAGNTEAFF
TRBJ1-5 - TRBV6-4 - TGTGCCAGCAGTGAAATCGGAGGGCAGCCCCAGCATTTT CASSEIGGQPQHF
TRBJ1-2 - TRBV6-5 - TGTGCCAGCACTACGGCTAACTATGGCTACACCTTC CASTTANYGYTF
TRBJ1-1 TRBD1 TRBV28 - TGTGCCAGCAGTCCGCTCACACAGGGGGCGGTCACTGAAGCTTTCTTT CASSPLTQGAVTEAFF
TRBJ2-3 TRBD1 TRBV19 - TGTGCCAGTAGTATTAGGGGGACAGAGGCAGATACGCAGTATTTT CASSIRGTEADTQYF
TRBJ1-2 - TRBV5-1 - TGCGCCAGCAGCTTGGGTTTTGCAGGGTCAATCTATGGCTACACCTTC CASSLGFAGSIYGYTF
TRBJ1-3 - TRBV19 - TGTGCCAGTACCCGACAGGTTCTCTCTGGAAACACCATATATTTT CASTRQVLSGNTIYF
TRBJ1-2 TRBD1 TRBV9 - TGTGCCAGCAGCACCGGGACAGTACCTAACTATGGCTACACCTTC CASSTGTVPNYGYTF
TRBJ2-5 - TRBV5-1 - TGCGCCAGCAGGGATGGGGAGGAGACCCAGTACTTC CASRDGEETQYF
TRBJ1-2 TRBD1 TRBV11-2 once TGTGCCAGCAGCGGGGACAGGGGAAACTATGGCTACACCTTC CASSGDRGNYGYTF
TRBJ2-7 TRBD1 TRBV5-4 - TGTGCCAGCACCTTGGACAGGGTCTACGAGCAGTACTTC CASTLDRVYEQYF
TRBJ1-2 - TRBV25-1 - TGTGCCAGCAGTGATTTGATGGGAGGGGAGGTTAGCTATGGCTACACCTTC CASSDLMGGEVSYGYTF
TRBJ2-1 TRBD1 TRBV18 - TGTGCCAGCTCACGGACAGGGGGGAATGGACACAATGAGCAGTTCTTC CASSRTGGNGHNEQFF
TRBJ2-7 - TRBV5-6 few TGTGCCAGCAGCTTTGGGCTATCCTACGAGCAGTACTTC CASSFGLSYEQYF
TRBJ2-1 TRBD2 TRBV28 once TGTGCCAGTAGCGGGGGGAGTCCCAATGAGCAGTTCTTC CASSGGSPNEQFF
TRBJ1-1 - TRBV27 once TGTGCCAGCAGTTCGACAGGGAACACTGAAGCTTTCTTT CASSSTGNTEAFF
TRBJ1-1 - TRBV27 - TGTGCCAGCAGTTTAGGGGGCCCTCTCGCCATCACTGAAGCTTTCTTT CASSLGGPLAITEAFF
TRBJ1-2 - TRBV5-5 few TGTGCCAGCAGCTTTCAGGGTCGGTATGGCTACACCTTC CASSFQGRYGYTF
TRBJ1-2 TRBD1 TRBV6-5 - TGTGCCAGCAGAAGACAGGGGGGGGGCTACACCTTC CASRRQGGGYTF
TRBJ1-2 - TRBV6-5 - TGTGCCAGCAGTAGAGAGGTTAGCGGCTATGGCTACACCTTC CASSREVSGYGYTF
TRBJ1-1 TRBD1 TRBV15 - TGTGCCACCAGCAGAGATCGCCAACAACAGGGGGCCTTTCCTTCTGAAGCTTTCTTT CATSRDRQQQGAFPSEAFF
TRBJ2-3 TRBD1 TRBV20-1 - TGCAGTGCTAGTGAGGGGACAGGCTCAGATACGCAGTATTTT CSASEGTGSDTQYF
TRBJ1-6 TRBD1 TRBV5-8 - TGTGCCAGCAGCCTAACCGGGACAGGGGCCTCACCCCTCCACTTT CASSLTGTGASPLHF
TRBJ1-2 TRBD1 TRBV10-3 - TGTGCCATCAGTGCGCCGGGACAGGGGCACTATGGCTACACCTTC CAISAPGQGHYGYTF
TRBJ1-3 TRBD1 TRBV28 once TGTGCCAGCAGTCCAGGACAGGTCTCTGGAAACACCATATATTTT CASSPGQVSGNTIYF
TRBJ2-1 TRBD2 TRBV7-2 - TGTGCCAGCAGCTCTTTTAGCGGGAGCATCTACAATGAGCAGTTCTTC CASSSFSGSIYNEQFF
TRBJ1-1 - TRBV2 - TGTGCCAGCAGGGGAGGGGCTGAAGCTTTCTTT CASRGGAEAFF
TRBJ1-6 - TRBV27 - TGCTCCCCTGGCGAGGGAATGGATAATTCACCCCTCCACTTT CSPGEGMDNSPLHF
TRBJ2-3 TRBD1 TRBV7-9 - TGTGCCAGCAGCTTAGGAGACAGGGGATTTAGCACAGATACGCAGTATTTT CASSLGDRGFSTDTQYF
TRBJ1-2 TRBD1 TRBV5-1 - TGCGCCAGCAGCTTCGACAGGGACGGCTACACCTTC CASSFDRDGYTF
TRBJ1-2 - TRBV28 - TGTGCCAGCAGAATCCCCACGGGGGAGGCCGCCTCTAACTATGGCTACACCTTC CASRIPTGEAASNYGYTF
TRBJ1-5 - TRBV6-2/TRBV6-3 - TGTGCCAGCAGTTTCCTCCCCCCAGGGGCTGGCAATCAGCCCCAGCATTTT CASSFLPPGAGNQPQHF
TRBJ2-7 TRBD1 TRBV2 - TGTGCCAGCAGTGAGGGGGGCTGGGACAGGGGTTACGAGCAGTACTTC CASSEGGWDRGYEQYF
TRBJ1-2 - TRBV21-1 few TGTGCCAGCAGCACGCTTTTTCGGATGAGGATTTCTAACTATGGCTACACCTTC CASSTLFRMRISNYGYTF
TRBJ2-6 TRBD1 TRBV4-3 - TGCGCCAGCAGCCAAGAGGGACAGGGGACTGGGGCCAACGTCCTGACTTTC CASSQEGQGTGANVLTF
TRBJ2-7 TRBD1 TRBV28 - TGTGCCAGCATCGGGACAGGGGAGGGGCAGTACTTC CASIGTGEGQYF